Below are 12 T cell receptor beta chains sequenced from a single sample in a study of blood T cell repertoires in COVID-19. Method: immunoSEQ multiplex PCR; TCRdb's copy keeps in-frame clones and lacks some. The sample gives hundreds of thousands of clones, 75% to 90% of which show up once; about 6% is in the top ten. The sample comprised peripheral blood. These receptors all stem from a woman between 50 and 59 years old with COVID-19, enrolled during active disease.

The rearrangement joins TRBV18 to TRBJ2-1, with D uncertain. Germline CDR1 and CDR2: KGHSH and LQKENI. Trimming removed 0 bases at V and 0 bases at J, with 9 bases between. This CDR3 region has 16 residues. The CDR3 protein is CASSPPVPGSYNEQFF. In DNA form, the CDR3 reads TGTGCCAGCTCACCACCGGTGCCCGGCTCCTACAATGAGCAGTTCTTC.

This chain uses TRBV15 with TRBJ1-5, with D maybe TRBD1 (5 bases). CDR3 length: 16 residues. V was cut by 1 base and J by 0 bases, with 10 bases left in between. Germline values: CDR1 LNHNV, CDR2 YYDKDF (reference sequence). Here the CDR3 reads CATSRVGAYSNQPQHF. Written as DNA, the CDR3 is TGTGCCACCAGCAGAGTAGGGGCATATAGCAATCAGCCCCAGCATTTT.

The chain links TRBV12-3 or TRBV12-4 to TRBJ2-7; the D is unclear. Trimming removed 7 bases from V and 3 bases from J, with 10 bases in between. This CDR3 spans 12 amino acids. In DNA, the CDR3 is TGTGCCAGCACCCGGGTCGGCTACGAGCAGTACTTC. As protein: CASTRVGYEQYF.

This chain joins TRBV27 and TRBJ2-4; 10 positions agree with TRBD1. The ends lost 6 bases at V and 7 bases at J; junction bases unmatched: 0. This CDR3 has 12 residues. The germline V gene has CDR1 MNHEY and CDR2 SMNVEV (reference sequence). DNA of the CDR3: TGTGCCAGCAGGGGACAGGGGAACATTCAGTACTTC. This translates into CASRGQGNIQYF.

With respect to this clone: At one end, the junction sequence differs from germline, possibly due to a read error. V gene TRBV10-3 combines with J gene TRBJ2-7; TRBD2 might be the D (6 bases). In germline, CDR1 is ENHRY, CDR2 SYGVKD. There are 15 residues in the CDR3. The CDR3 protein is CAISDYLAPSSEQYF. DNA for the CDR3: TGTGCCATCAGTGACTATCTAGCGCCTTCCTCCGAGCAGTACTTC.

The genes are TRBV7-2 and TRBJ2-3, with D maybe TRBD2 (5 bases). Trimming stripped 3 bases from V and 1 base from J, with 8 bases between. The germline CDR1 and CDR2 sequences are SGHTA and FQGNSA. The CDR3 sequence is 14 residues long. The DNA of the CDR3 is TGTGCCAGCAGCTTTGGGCGGGGCACAGATACGCAGTATTTT. Its translation is CASSFGRGTDTQYF.

The chain links TRBV9 to TRBJ1-6, with 9 bases fitting TRBD1. The CDR3 is made up of 15 amino acids. The V gene end was trimmed by 2 bases and the J gene end by 5 bases; junction bases not matched to a gene: 2. Germline CDR1 SGDLS, CDR2 YYNGEE. CDR3 residues: CASSVWTGDNSPLHF. CDR3 in DNA: TGTGCCAGCAGCGTTTGGACAGGGGATAATTCACCCCTCCACTTT.

This sequence joins TRBV5-4 and TRBJ1-1; 10 bases are shared with TRBD1. CDR1 and CDR2 from the germline V gene are SGHNT and YYREEE (reference sequence). The trim removed 5 bases at V and 4 bases at J, leaving 8 bases unmatched. The CDR3 consists of 15 residues. CDR3: CASSHRTGGVTEAFF. CDR3 DNA: TGTGCCAGCAGTCATCGGACAGGGGGAGTCACTGAAGCTTTCTTT.

The CDR3 spells CAIKSSPIGETQYF. CDR3 nucleotide sequence: TGTGCCATCAAGTCATCGCCGATCGGAGAGACCCAGTACTTC. The V call is TRBV10-3, the J call TRBJ2-5; D call uncertain. This CDR3 contains 14 residues. Germline loops: CDR1 ENHRY, CDR2 SYGVKD. V lost 7 bases, J lost 4 bases, and 16 bases lay in between.

The rearrangement joins TRBV30 to TRBJ2-7, with 8 bases fitting TRBD1. CDR3 length equals 15 residues. Germline V gives CDR1 GTSNPN, CDR2 SVGIG (reference sequence). Unmatched junction bases numbered 13, after V lost 5 bases and J lost 4 bases. In DNA form, the CDR3 reads TGTGCCTGGGGCATCAGACAGGGGTTTCGGTACGAGCAGTACTTC. It codes for CAWGIRQGFRYEQYF.

With respect to this clone: This sample includes further DNA sequences coding for the same CDR3. V usage is TRBV5-1 and J usage is TRBJ1-4; no firm D call. Trimming shortened V by 2 bases and J by 0 bases, and 5 bases separated the two germline ends. This CDR3 is 14 amino acids long. CDR1 and CDR2 (germline): SGHRS, YFSETQ. CDR3 region: CASSLIATNEKLFF. The CDR3 DNA reads TGCGCCAGCAGCTTAATCGCAACTAATGAAAAACTGTTTTTT.

The count of this clone is one. The chain uses TRBV24-1 and TRBJ2-5; TRBD1 matches 9 bases. CDR1 and CDR2 (germline): KGHDR, SFDVKD. Trimming removed 1 base from V and 5 bases from J; junction bases left unmatched: 7. The CDR3 runs 16 residues. CDR3 DNA: TGTGCCACCAGTGATTTAATACAGGGGGCCTTTGAGACCCAGTACTTC. Protein sequence: CATSDLIQGAFETQYF.